The sequence of this TCR beta chain was determined in a study of cytomegalovirus exposure and HLA in healthy donors. Study findings and constraints: TRBV6-2, TRBV6-3 and some other V segments were excluded as indistinguishable. Most TCR sequences were rare, but some public TCRs occurred in many donors.

In the PCR, 60 Vbeta and 13 Jbeta primers were used. The assay was immunoSEQ multiplex PCR, and TCRdb's table has in-frame clones only and misses some. Found here are roughly 72,000 clones; the top ten clones hold 3% to 4%. Concerning this clone itself: Its antigen is undetermined.

The germline gives CDR1 GTSNPN, CDR2 SVGIG (reference sequence). The CDR3 consists of 13 residues. V was shortened by 3 bases and J by 7 bases, with 10 bases between the two germline ends. This chain uses TRBV30 with TRBJ1-6; D is unresolved. The specimen was PBMCs. The TCR comes from a young man in good health and CMV-seropositive. CDR3 sequence reads: CAWRGLVNSPLHF. The CDR3 DNA sequence: TGTGCCTGGAGGGGCCTGGTGAATTCACCCCTCCACTTT.